This TCR beta chain emerged from a study of blood T cells in healthy people across ages. Overall study results and limits: The study regarded diversity estimates from one million T cells as underestimates.

Together with a sample-barcoded 5' primer, a J-beta primer mix was included in a second PCR lasting roughly 6 to 12 cycles. From the 5' RACE reads, TCRdb called clonotypes with MiXCR, one entry per CDR3 protein. The sample comprises approximately 1.5 million distinct CDR3 sequences, roughly 32% of which are singletons, and around 11% rests with the top ten. CDR3 size: 13 residues. Looked up from germline, CDR1 is MNHEY and CDR2 is SVGEGT. The junction had 5 bases not matched to a gene; V was cut back by 6 bases and J by 4 bases. As regards this clonotype: As yet, its antigen is unknown.

V is TRBV6-2 or TRBV6-3 and J is TRBJ1-2, with 7 bases matching TRBD1. The specimen was blood. The sequence was collected from a woman younger than 45 in good health. CDR3 loop: CASRTGMSYGYTF. The CDR3 bases are TGTGCCAGCAGGACAGGGATGAGCTATGGCTACACCTTC.